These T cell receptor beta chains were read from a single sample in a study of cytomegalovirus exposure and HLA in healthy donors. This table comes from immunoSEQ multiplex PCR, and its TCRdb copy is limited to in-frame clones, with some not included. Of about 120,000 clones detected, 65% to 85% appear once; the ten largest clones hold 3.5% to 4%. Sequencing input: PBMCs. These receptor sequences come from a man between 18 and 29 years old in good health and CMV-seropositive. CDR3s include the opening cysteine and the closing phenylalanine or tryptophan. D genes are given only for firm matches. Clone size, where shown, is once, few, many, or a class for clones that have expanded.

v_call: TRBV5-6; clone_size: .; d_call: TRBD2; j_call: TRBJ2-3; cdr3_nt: TGTGCCAGCAGCCAAAGGACTAGCGGGAGGGCCGGGGATACGCAGTATTTT; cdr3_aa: CASSQRTSGRAGDTQYF
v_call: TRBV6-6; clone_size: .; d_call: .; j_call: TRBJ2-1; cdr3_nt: TGTGCCAGCAGCTACAGAGACTACAATGAGCAGTTCTTC; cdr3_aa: CASSYRDYNEQFF
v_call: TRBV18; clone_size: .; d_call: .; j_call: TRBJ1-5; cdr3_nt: TGTGCCAGCTCTGTGCTTGGGGGGACGGGTCAGCCCCAGCATTTT; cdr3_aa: CASSVLGGTGQPQHF
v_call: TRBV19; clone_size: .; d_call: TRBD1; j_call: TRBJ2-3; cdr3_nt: TGTGCCAGTAGTATGCTTACAGGGGTACGAGATACGCAGTATTTT; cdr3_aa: CASSMLTGVRDTQYF
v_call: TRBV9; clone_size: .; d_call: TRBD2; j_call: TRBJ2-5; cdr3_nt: TGTGCCAGCAGCGTAGGGGGTAGCGGGAGTCACGAGACCCAGTACTTC; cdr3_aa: CASSVGGSGSHETQYF
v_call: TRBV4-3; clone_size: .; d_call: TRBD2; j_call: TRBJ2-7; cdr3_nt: TGCGCCAGCAGCCAGGCCGGGACTAGCGGTACCTACGAGCAGTACTTC; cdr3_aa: CASSQAGTSGTYEQYF
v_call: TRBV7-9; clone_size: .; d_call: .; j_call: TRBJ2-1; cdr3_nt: TGTGCCAGCAGCTTACACAGCCGGACTTACAATGAGCAGTTCTTC; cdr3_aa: CASSLHSRTYNEQFF
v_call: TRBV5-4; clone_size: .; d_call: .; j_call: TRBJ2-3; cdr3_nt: TGTGCCAGCAGCTTGGTAGCCGGGGGATTTGCAGATACGCAGTATTTT; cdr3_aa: CASSLVAGGFADTQYF
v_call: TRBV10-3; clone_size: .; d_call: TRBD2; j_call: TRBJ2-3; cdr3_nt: TGTGCCATCAGTGAGCGGGGGGAGGATACGCAGTATTTT; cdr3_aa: CAISERGEDTQYF
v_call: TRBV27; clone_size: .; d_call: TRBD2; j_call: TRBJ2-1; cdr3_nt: TGTGCCAGCAGTACCTTTGGCGTTGCGGGAGTTGAGCAGTTCTTC; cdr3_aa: CASSTFGVAGVEQFF
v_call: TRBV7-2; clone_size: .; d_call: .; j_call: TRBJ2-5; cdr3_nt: TGTGCCAGCAGCTTAAGTCGGGGGAGCCAAGAGACCCAGTACTTC; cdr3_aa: CASSLSRGSQETQYF
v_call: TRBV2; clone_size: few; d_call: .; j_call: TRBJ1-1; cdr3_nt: TGTGCCAGCAGTTGGACGGACTACACTGAAGCTTTCTTT; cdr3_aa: CASSWTDYTEAFF
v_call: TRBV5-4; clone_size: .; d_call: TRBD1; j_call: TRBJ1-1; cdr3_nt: TGTGCCAGCAGCCCCCCCTCTGGACAGGGAGTTAACACTGAAGCTTTCTTT; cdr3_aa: CASSPPSGQGVNTEAFF
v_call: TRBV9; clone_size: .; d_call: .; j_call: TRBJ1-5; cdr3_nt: TGTGCCAGCAGCGTGTCGGGTTATAGCAATCAGCCCCAGCATTTT; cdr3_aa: CASSVSGYSNQPQHF
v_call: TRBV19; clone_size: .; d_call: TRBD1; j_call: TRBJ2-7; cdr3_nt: TGTGCCAGTGCGACAGGGCTTACCTACGAGCAGTACTTC; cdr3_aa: CASATGLTYEQYF
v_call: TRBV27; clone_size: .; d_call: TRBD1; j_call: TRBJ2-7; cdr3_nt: TGTGCCAGCAGTTCCGGGACAGGGTTCGAGCAGTACTTC; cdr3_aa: CASSSGTGFEQYF
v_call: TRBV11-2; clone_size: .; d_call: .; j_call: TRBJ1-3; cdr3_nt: TGTGCCAGCAGCCTACAAACTCCAGGGTCTGGAAACACCATATATTTT; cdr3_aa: CASSLQTPGSGNTIYF
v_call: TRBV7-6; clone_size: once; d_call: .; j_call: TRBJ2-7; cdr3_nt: TGTGCCAGCAGCTTAGCCCAGGGAACCTCCTACGAGCAGTACTTC; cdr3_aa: CASSLAQGTSYEQYF
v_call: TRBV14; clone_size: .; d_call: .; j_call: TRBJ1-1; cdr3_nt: TGTGCCAGCAGCCAAGATTGGAAAACAGGGTCGGTGAACACTGAAGCTTTCTTT; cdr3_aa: CASSQDWKTGSVNTEAFF
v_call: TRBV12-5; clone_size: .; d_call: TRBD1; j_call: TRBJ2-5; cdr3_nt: TGTGCTAGTGGTTTGCCTTCGACAGGGCGGAATCAAGAGACCCAGTACTTC; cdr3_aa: CASGLPSTGRNQETQYF
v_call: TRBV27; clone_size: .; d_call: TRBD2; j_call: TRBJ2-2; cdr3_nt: TGTGCCAGCAGTTTATTTGCGGGACTAGCGGGTCTAGAGGCCGGGGAGCTGTTTTTT; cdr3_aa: CASSLFAGLAGLEAGELFF
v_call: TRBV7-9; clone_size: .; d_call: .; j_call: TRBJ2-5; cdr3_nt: TGTGCCAGCAGCTCTTCCAGGGCCCAAGAGACCCAGTACTTC; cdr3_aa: CASSSSRAQETQYF